The source of this TCR beta chain is a study of long-term antiretroviral therapy in people with HIV (dated by TCRdb to between 2021 and 2022). Looking at the study overall: The earliest samples were collected about a decade before the 2015 WHO recommendation for immediate ART, when ART was typically delayed until CD4 counts fell. A retrospective serial study tested whether ART initiation and durable HIV suppression were associated with changes in peripheral blood TRB repertoire composition and diversity. A total of over 150 cryopreserved PBMC samples came from around 30 adults with confirmed HIV infection and were collected serially over a mean of about six years (range 1-12). About 35% of the 30 participants with HIV were female. Test extractions of a monoclonal T-cell line alongside approximately 36 polyclonal samples showed no cross-contamination during QIAcube processing.

Participants were included only if at least one PBMC sample before ART initiation and at least two post-ART samples were available. Every participant with HIV received treatment in the United States of America. Before DNA extraction, cryopreserved samples containing about 0.95-10 million PBMC were thawed and washed. At the time of the earliest PBMC sample, participants with HIV were aged between roughly 20 and 60 years. Each participant contributed PBMC samples from 1-4 timepoints before ART initiation and 2-8 timepoints after ART initiation, with a median of 7 samples. Serial HIV viral load, CD4+ T-cell count, ART history and demographic data were obtained for every participant. Using a Qiagen kit on a QIAcube, genomic DNA was extracted from unsorted PBMC, with samples processed in batches of 12. Summary of the overall study and its limitations: Since PBMC availability was limited, sequencing covered only the TCR beta chain, with no alpha chain pairing. ART initiation was associated with a significant increase in TRB diversity, but diversity stayed significantly below transplant donor controls even after long-term ART. Inferences about post-ART repertoire changes were limited because no data were available on ART adherence, viral resistance or therapy changes. CDR3 length ranges in HIV repertoires were narrower than in controls, and network structure suggested an antigen-experienced repertoire with only a slight naive shift after ART. Unsorted PBMC were profiled instead of sorted CD4+ and CD8+ T cells because pre-ART samples had limited cell numbers. Expanded TRB clones identified before ART initiation dominated the repertoire at all time points, although this dominance fluctuated and declined in many PLHIV after ART. The samples span the years 2004 to 2017, and the ART regimens used at that time may not be as effective as current regimens.

In the case of this clone: Its antigen specificity is not known. Qualities for individual bases were not recorded, and no much larger clone is one base off.

The immunoSEQ hsTCRB v3.0 assay was used at survey level resolution to sequence the TRB variable region. The targeted TRB sequencing depth was about 40,000-55,000 T-cell genomes per sample. Pooled TRB libraries were sequenced on an Illumina MiSeq with a v3 150-cycle kit. The study's own analysis went as follows. Repertoire analysis ran in R within a reproducible Nextflow workflow covering QC, data transformation and analysis. Custom analyses were implemented in LymphoSeq2, an R package for AIRR-Seq data exploration. Several samples yielding fewer than 5000 total TRB sequences were excluded, leaving around 190 analyzed HIV repertoires. Of the roughly 190 retained HIV repertoires, about 59 were collected before and approximately 130 after ART initiation. Repertoires were downsampled to 5000 TRB nucleotide sequences, with summary statistics averaged over 100 downsampling iterations. TRB sequences were retained for analysis only if CDR3 regions of at least seven amino acids were present. Diversity was assessed using a clonality score derived from Shannon entropy and using the Gini coefficient. In the repertoire networks, any two of the top 5000 CDR3 amino acid sequences were linked whenever the two sequences differed by an edit distance of one. For TRB CDR3 amino acid sequences, GLIPH2 was used to predict antigen specificity groups and MHC restriction. To flag known associations with CMV, EBV, HIV or tissue antigens, CDR3 amino acid sequences were compared against VDJdb and McPAS-TCR. Pre-ART, post-ART and control groups were compared with Wilcoxon signed-rank tests and Holm-Bonferroni correction. Entries here come from immuneACCESS through TCRdb and include only in-frame sequences with V and J called. Some clones fail to appear in such tables; in the studies checked, an unresolved V gene covers under half of the shortfall, and the cause of the remainder is unknown. V and J calls and clone size come straight from that table; D and trimming were deduced from the DNA. A total of tens of thousands of clones appear in this sample, approximately 81% of them only once. The ten largest make up roughly 8.2% of the sample.

The sequence was obtained from a middle-aged man with HIV. The material was unsorted PBMCs, obtained about 5 years after starting antiretroviral therapy.

The bases read TGTGCCAGCAGCATGGAGTGGGGGCGGTACACTGAAGCTTTCTTT. This is translated as CASSMEWGRYTEAFF. The sequence links TRBV7-2 to TRBJ1-1; a tentative D match to TRBD1 spans 6 bases. Trimming removed 5 bases from V and 3 bases from J, leaving 16 bases between the germline ends. The germline V gene sets CDR1 to SGHTA and CDR2 to FQGNSA. The CDR3 holds 15 amino acids from the cysteine to the phenylalanine. Of all the DNA, just the CDR3 is kept, 45 bases in frame from base 1. The CDR3, completed at both ends by the reference TRBV7-2 and TRBJ1-1 genes, gives the full variable domain GAGVSQSPSNKVTEKGKDVELRCDPISGHTALYWYRQSLGQGLEFLIYFQGNSAPDKSGLPSDRFSAERTGGSVSTLTIQRTQQEDSAVYLCASSMEWGRYTEAFFGQGTRLTVV.